The 16 T cell receptor beta chains below come from one sample, sequenced in a study of a mutant IDH1 vaccine in newly diagnosed glioma. The antigens for these receptors are not known. Time point described: week 23, last vaccination. Vaccine doses each comprised 300 ug of mutant IDH1 20-mer peptide, with topical imiquimod. Profiled with immunoSEQ multiplex PCR; TCRdb holds only in-frame clones, not every one. The sample contains approximately 62,000 clones, roughly 84% of which appear only once. The sample was PBMCs, taken from a glioma patient whose treatment included an IDH1 peptide vaccine. These TCRs come from a man aged 25 to 45 with glioma.

This chain joins TRBV19 and TRBJ1-5, with D perhaps TRBD1 (6 bases). The germline V gene has CDR1 LNHDA and CDR2 SQIVND (reference sequence). Deletions cut 3 bases from V and 0 bases from J, with 9 bases between. CDR3 length: 15 residues. CDR3 in amino acids: CASSMDSYSNQPQHF. DNA for the CDR3: TGTGCCAGTAGTATGGACAGCTATAGCAATCAGCCCCAGCATTTT.

This clone was observed a single time. J is TRBJ2-6 and V is TRBV5-6; no firm D call. Germline loops: CDR1 SGHDT, CDR2 YYEEEE. This CDR3 spans 15 amino acids. V gave up 2 bases and J gave up 0 bases, with 6 bases separating them. CDR3 loop: CASSFARSGANVLTF. Here the CDR3 DNA reads TGTGCCAGCAGCTTTGCACGCTCTGGGGCCAACGTCCTGACTTTC.

The genes are TRBV4-1 and TRBJ1-4, with D uncertain. The V end lost 1 base, the J end lost 8 bases, and 8 bases lay between the germline ends. Germline V gene sequence: CDR1 MGHRA, CDR2 YSYEKL. The CDR3 is made up of 13 amino acids. In DNA form, the CDR3 reads TGCGCCAGCAGCCAAGGCTTACTCGAAAAACTGTTTTTT. Protein: CASSQGLLEKLFF.

The chain couples TRBV2 to TRBJ2-7; TRBD1 matches 12 bases. The CDR3 runs 15 residues. V shed 5 bases, J shed 0 bases, and the junction held 2 bases outside the gene matches. Germline loops: CDR1 SNHLY, CDR2 FYNNEI. The CDR3, as DNA: TGTGCCAGCAGTTTGGGACAGGGGGCCTCCTACGAGCAGTACTTC. Translating it yields CASSLGQGASYEQYF.

The rearrangement links TRBV6-5 to TRBJ2-7, with D unclear. V lost 6 bases to trimming and J lost 0 bases, with 3 bases between them. The CDR3 is made up of 11 amino acids. Germline loops: CDR1 MNHEY, CDR2 SVGAGI. The CDR3 bases are TGTGCCAGCAGAGACTCCTACGAGCAGTACTTC. Amino acid sequence: CASRDSYEQYF.

The chain carries TRBV9 and TRBJ1-3; D uncertain. Germline V lookup: CDR1 SGDLS, CDR2 YYNGEE. The CDR3 has 14 amino acids. Trimming cost V 4 bases and J 0 bases, with 8 bases left between them. The CDR3 DNA reads TGTGCCAGCAGCCTGGACGGCTCTGGAAACACCATATATTTT. Translation gives CASSLDGSGNTIYF.

This chain uses TRBV6-5 with TRBJ2-1, with D perhaps assigned TRBD1 or TRBD2 (5 bases each). V was pared by 7 bases and J by 6 bases, with 13 bases between. The germline gives CDR1 MNHEY, CDR2 SVGAGI. CDR3 length equals 13 residues. The CDR3 nucleotides are TGTGCCAGCACCACGGGACCTGGCAATGAGCAGTTCTTC. Protein product: CASTTGPGNEQFF.

The chain has TRBV5-6 and TRBJ1-4; D call uncertain. The length of the CDR3 is 17 residues. The V end was cut by 1 base, the J end by 6 bases, with 19 bases between. Germline CDR1 is SGHDT and CDR2 is YYEEEE. Written as DNA, the CDR3 is TGTGCCAGCAGCTTGAGGCCGATCTTAGGCGGGTATGAAAAACTGTTTTTT. Translation gives CASSLRPILGGYEKLFF.

V usage is TRBV23-1 and J usage is TRBJ1-5, with unresolved D. TRBV23-1 is reported as an ORF; its role is uncertain. V dropped 1 base and J dropped 3 bases, with 28 bases sitting between them. This CDR3 contains 21 residues. CDR3: CASSQCCWTTPTVLNNQPQHF. As DNA, the CDR3 is TGCGCCAGCAGTCAATGTTGTTGGACGACCCCCACCGTACTGAACAATCAGCCCCAGCATTTT.

This chain joins TRBV5-8 and TRBJ2-7, with 8 bases fitting TRBD2. CDR1 is SGHTS and CDR2 is YDEGEE in the germline V gene. V lost 5 bases to trimming and J lost 2 bases; unmatched junction nucleotides: 12. The CDR3 consists of 16 residues. The chain's CDR3 is CASRTPSGGGTYEQYF. DNA of the CDR3: TGTGCCAGCAGAACTCCATCGGGGGGGGGAACCTACGAGCAGTACTTC.

The gene calls are TRBV11-3 and TRBJ2-1; 9 bases align to TRBD2. The length of the CDR3 is 16 residues. CDR1 is SGHNT and CDR2 is YENEEA in the germline V gene. V trimming: 5 bases; J trimming: 8 bases; junction bases outside the gene matches: 13. This CDR3 is CASSHYSGGPGDEQFF. CDR3 DNA: TGTGCCAGCAGCCACTATAGCGGGGGCCCGGGGGATGAGCAGTTCTTC.

This rearrangement joins TRBV7-2 to TRBJ1-6, with D maybe TRBD1 (6 bases). Germline lookup yields CDR1 SGHTA and CDR2 FQGNSA. Trimming took 3 bases from V and 7 from J, leaving 16 bases between them. The length of the CDR3 is 16 residues. Written as DNA, the CDR3 is TGTGCCAGCAGCTTGGGGGGGGCTCCAGGAAATTCACCCCTCCACTTT. This translates into CASSLGGAPGNSPLHF.

This chain links TRBV9 with TRBJ2-3, with no clear D. The germline CDR1 and CDR2 sequences are SGDLS and YYNGEE. Trimming stripped 3 bases from V and 2 bases from J, with 4 bases between. CDR3 length: 12 amino acids. CDR3 loop: CASSANTDTQYF. The CDR3 DNA reads as TGTGCCAGCAGCGCCAACACAGATACGCAGTATTTT. Supplemented by reference TRBV9 and TRBJ2-3, the full variable domain reads DSGVTQTPKHLITATGQRVTLRCSPRSGDLSVYWYQQSLDQGLQFLIQYYNGEERAKGNILERFSAQQFPDLHSELNLSSLELGDSALYFCASSANTDTQYFGPGTRLTVL.

The V gene is TRBV18, the J gene TRBJ2-2, with D uncertain. There are 14 residues in the CDR3. Germline V gene sequence: CDR1 KGHSH, CDR2 LQKENI. V was pared by 2 bases and J by 4 bases, with 8 bases between. CDR3: CASSPKGGTGELFF. The CDR3 DNA follows: TGTGCCAGCTCACCAAAGGGTGGCACCGGGGAGCTGTTTTTT.

J is TRBJ2-7 and V is TRBV19, with 9 bases that match TRBD2. The CDR3 is made up of 12 amino acids. V lost 9 bases to trimming and J lost 5 bases; unmatched junction nucleotides: 5. CDR1 and CDR2 (germline): LNHDA, SQIVND (reference sequence). CDR3 in DNA: TGTGCCAGCCAAGCGGGGGGCCACGAGCAGTACTTC. Its translation: CASQAGGHEQYF. The whole variable domain, filled in from reference TRBV19 and TRBJ2-7, reads DGGITQSPKYLFRKEGQNVTLSCEQNLNHDAMYWYRQDPGQGLRLIYYSQIVNDFQKGDIAEGYSVSREKKESFPLTVTSAQKNPTAFYLCASQAGGHEQYFGPGTRLTVT.

V usage is TRBV5-1 and J usage is TRBJ1-1; D possibly corresponds to TRBD1 (6 bases). The CDR3 is 13 amino acids. Germline-derived CDR1 and CDR2 are SGHRS and YFSETQ. Trimming took 4 bases from V and 9 from J, leaving 16 bases between them. The CDR3 is CASSPSQGGKAFF. For the CDR3, the DNA is TGCGCCAGCAGCCCCTCACAGGGAGGGAAAGCTTTCTTT.